One TCR beta chain is described in this entry. No cognate antigen has been identified for it. It has no much larger one-base neighbor in the sample; base qualities were not kept. This entry belongs to a study of OX40 agonist ivuxolimab in advanced cancers. As for the study more broadly: Ivuxolimab, which targeted the costimulatory receptor OX40 (CD134), was an agonistic, fully human IgG2 monoclonal antibody. The dose-escalation cohort was around 84% male with a mean age of approximately 60 years, ranging from roughly 23 to 79. The paper reports the monotherapy dose-escalation portion (N of about 50 patients) of the phase I ivuxolimab trial. Peripheral TCRbeta sequencing aimed to test whether ivuxolimab altered TCR sequence diversity and caused clonal T-cell expansion. Of the 50 to 55 patients in dose escalation, 19 had hepatocellular carcinoma, some 15 had melanoma, 9 had renal cell carcinoma and 9 had head and neck cancer. Three dose-escalation patients achieved partial responses, one with hepatocellular carcinoma and two with cutaneous melanoma. Intravenous ivuxolimab was administered to patients every 2 weeks at six dose levels: 0.01, 0.1, 0.3, 1.5, 3 and 10 mg/kg. Patients were allowed to have had prior anti-PD-1, anti-PD-L1 or anti-CTLA-4 therapy, and more than 30% of the dose-escalation patients had previously received checkpoint inhibitors.

For sequencing of the TCRbeta CDR3 region, genomic DNA was extracted from the sorted cells. TCRbeta CDR3 regions were sequenced using the immunoSEQ Assay. The source is immuneACCESS, and TCRdb retained only in-frame sequences with V and J called. Part of the clones is not carried over; for the studies checked, unresolved V genes explain less than half of this, and the remainder is unexplained. Within this sample are 72,000 or so clones, with roughly nine tenths of them counted one time only. The top ten hold roughly 1.3% of the sample. At the junction V is shortened by 4 bases and J by 14 bases, with 19 bases in between. The germline V gene provides CDR1 MDHEN and CDR2 SYDVKM. The cysteine opens and the phenylalanine closes a CDR3 of 13 amino acids. Just the 39-base CDR3 DNA is kept, in frame starting at base 1. Patients with autoimmune disease history or receiving systemic immunosuppression were excluded from the trial. In every dose cohort, peripheral blood was drawn for TCR sequencing at baseline, cycle 4 day 1, and cycle 7 day 1. Samples came from an open-label, multicenter, first-in-human phase I dose-escalation trial of ivuxolimab. Adults with locally advanced or metastatic melanoma, renal cell carcinoma, hepatocellular carcinoma or head and neck squamous cell carcinoma were enrolled in the trial. CD4+ and CD8+ T cells were sorted separately from peripheral blood before TCR sequencing.

The study at large found these results: In the 0.1-3.0 mg/kg groups, partial responders were among the patients with the lowest normalized peripheral clonal expansion, particularly in CD8+ T cells. Low levels of normalized T-cell clonal expansion were also seen in some patients who did not respond. On average, CD8+ T cells showed more expanded clones than CD4+ T cells after ivuxolimab. Clonal expansion of both CD4+ and CD8+ blood T cells was observed from baseline to week 6 at doses 0.1 to 3.0 mg/kg. The antigen specificity of the peripheral T cells that underwent clonal expansion was not determined.

The sample was CD4+ or CD8+ T cells sorted from blood, taken in a trial of the OX40 agonist ivuxolimab. The chain couples TRBV28 to TRBJ2-3; the D region is possibly TRBD1 or TRBD2, each matching across 5 bases. The receptor was derived from an adult with an advanced solid tumor such as melanoma, head and neck, liver or kidney cancer. The CDR3 region: CASSSASGTHRYF. The sequence in DNA is TGTGCCAGCAGTTCCGCCTCGGGGACGCATCGGTATTTT.